Listed below are T cell receptor beta chains from one sample, sequenced in a study of blood T cell repertoires in COVID-19. Clones were sequenced by immunoSEQ multiplex PCR, and TCRdb holds only the in-frame ones, with some missing. Counted here are fewer than 70,000 clones, around 89% occurring once; the ten biggest clones make up about 2.9%. Sequenced material: peripheral blood. These receptors were taken from a man in his fifties with acute or convalescent COVID-19. Both conserved end residues are part of each CDR3. A D gene is named only where the DNA matches it firmly. A row's size may be missing; if present it is once, few, many or a size class.

J: TRBJ1-2
D: TRBD1
V: TRBV18
size: .
DNA: TGTGCCAGCTCACCTACAGGGGGCACTAACTATGGCTACACCTTC
CDR3: CASSPTGGTNYGYTF

J: TRBJ2-5
D: TRBD2
V: TRBV14
size: few
DNA: TGTGCCAGCAGCCATCCGAAAGGTTCTAGCGGGACACACGAGACCCAGTACTTC
CDR3: CASSHPKGSSGTHETQYF

J: TRBJ2-5
D: .
V: TRBV18
size: .
DNA: TGTGCCAGCTCACGTGGGGGACACTCCGGGGAGACCCAGTACTTC
CDR3: CASSRGGHSGETQYF

J: TRBJ1-2
D: TRBD1
V: TRBV30
size: once
DNA: TGTGCCTGGAGTCGGAACAGGGGAGATGATGGCTACACCTTC
CDR3: CAWSRNRGDDGYTF

J: TRBJ1-2
D: .
V: TRBV15
size: once
DNA: TGTGCCACCAGCAGGGGACTAGGGACCGACGTGGGCTACACCTTC
CDR3: CATSRGLGTDVGYTF

J: TRBJ2-7
D: .
V: TRBV28
size: .
DNA: TGTGCCAGCAGCACGACAGGAATGGGCTACGAGCAGTACTTC
CDR3: CASSTTGMGYEQYF

J: TRBJ2-1
D: .
V: TRBV25-1
size: .
DNA: TGTGCCAGCAGTGAACCTGGAGGGGGGGTCGTACAGTTCTTC
CDR3: CASSEPGGGVVQFF

J: TRBJ1-6
D: TRBD1
V: TRBV7-8
size: .
DNA: TGTGCCAGCACGTCATACCGGGACAGGACTTCACCCCTCCACTTT
CDR3: CASTSYRDRTSPLHF

J: TRBJ1-6
D: TRBD1
V: TRBV2
size: .
DNA: TGTGCCAGCAGCGGACAGGGGGTGCATAATTCACCCCTCCACTTT
CDR3: CASSGQGVHNSPLHF

J: TRBJ1-4
D: .
V: TRBV9
size: .
DNA: TGTGCCAGCAGCGTAGCCAGGGATAATGAAAAACTGTTTTTT
CDR3: CASSVARDNEKLFF

J: TRBJ1-4
D: .
V: TRBV6-2/TRBV6-3
size: .
DNA: TGTGCCAGCAGTTACGGGGGCGAGACGCAGAAACTGTTTTTT
CDR3: CASSYGGETQKLFF